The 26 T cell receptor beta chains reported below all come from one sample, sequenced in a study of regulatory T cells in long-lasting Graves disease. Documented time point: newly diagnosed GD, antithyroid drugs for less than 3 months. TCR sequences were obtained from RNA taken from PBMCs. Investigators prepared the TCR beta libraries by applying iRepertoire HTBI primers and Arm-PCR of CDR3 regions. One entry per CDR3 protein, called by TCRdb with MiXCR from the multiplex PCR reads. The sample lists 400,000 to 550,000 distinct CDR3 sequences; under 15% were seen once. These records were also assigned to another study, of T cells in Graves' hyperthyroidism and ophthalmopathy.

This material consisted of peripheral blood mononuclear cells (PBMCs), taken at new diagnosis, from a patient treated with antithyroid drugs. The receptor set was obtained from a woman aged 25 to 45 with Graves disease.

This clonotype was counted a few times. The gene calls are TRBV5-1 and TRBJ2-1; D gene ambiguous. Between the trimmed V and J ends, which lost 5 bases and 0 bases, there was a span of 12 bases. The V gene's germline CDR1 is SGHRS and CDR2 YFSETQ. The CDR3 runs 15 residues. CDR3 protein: CASRVPSNSYNEQFF. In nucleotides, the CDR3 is TGCGCCAGCAGGGTCCCCAGCAACTCCTACAATGAGCAGTTCTTC.

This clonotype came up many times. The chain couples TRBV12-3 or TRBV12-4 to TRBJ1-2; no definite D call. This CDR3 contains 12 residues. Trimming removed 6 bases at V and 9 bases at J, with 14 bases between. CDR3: CASSPKHRSYTF. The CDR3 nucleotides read TGTGCCAGCAGCCCCAAACATAGGAGCTACACCTTC.

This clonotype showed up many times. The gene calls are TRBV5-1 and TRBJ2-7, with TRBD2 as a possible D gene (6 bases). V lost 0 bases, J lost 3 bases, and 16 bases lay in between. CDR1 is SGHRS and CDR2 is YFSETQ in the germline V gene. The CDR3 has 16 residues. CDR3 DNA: TGCGCCAGCAGCTTGGACGGGCTAGCCGGGGGCTACGAGCAGTACTTC. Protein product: CASSLDGLAGGYEQYF.

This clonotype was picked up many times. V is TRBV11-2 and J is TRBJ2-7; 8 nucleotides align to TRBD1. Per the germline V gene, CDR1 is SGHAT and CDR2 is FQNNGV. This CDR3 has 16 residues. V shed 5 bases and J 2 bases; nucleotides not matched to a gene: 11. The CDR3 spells CASSPLWGDRTYEQYF. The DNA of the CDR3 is TGTGCCAGCAGCCCCCTCTGGGGGGACAGGACCTACGAGCAGTACTTC. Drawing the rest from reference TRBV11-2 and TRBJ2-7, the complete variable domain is EAGVAQSPRYKIIEKRQSVAFWCNPISGHATLYWYQQILGQGPKLLIQFQNNGVVDDSQLPKDRFSAERLKGVDSTLKIQPAKLEDSAVYLCASSPLWGDRTYEQYFGPGTRLTVT.

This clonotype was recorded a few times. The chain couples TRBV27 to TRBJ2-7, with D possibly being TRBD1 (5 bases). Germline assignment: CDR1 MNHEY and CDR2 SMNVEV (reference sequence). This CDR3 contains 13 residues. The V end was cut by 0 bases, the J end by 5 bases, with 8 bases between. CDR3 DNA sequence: TGTGCCAGCAGTTTATCCCTGGGGCACGAGCAGTACTTC. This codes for CASSLSLGHEQYF.

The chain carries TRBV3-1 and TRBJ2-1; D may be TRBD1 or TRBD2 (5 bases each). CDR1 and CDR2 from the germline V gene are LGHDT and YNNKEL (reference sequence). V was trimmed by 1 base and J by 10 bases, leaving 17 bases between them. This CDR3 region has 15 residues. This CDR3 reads CASSQARAHRGEQFF. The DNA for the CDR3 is TGTGCCAGCAGCCAAGCTCGGGCCCACCGGGGCGAGCAGTTCTTC.

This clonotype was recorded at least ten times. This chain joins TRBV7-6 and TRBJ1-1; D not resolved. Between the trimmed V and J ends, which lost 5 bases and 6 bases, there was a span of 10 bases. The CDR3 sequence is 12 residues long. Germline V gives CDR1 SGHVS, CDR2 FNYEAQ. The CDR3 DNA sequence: TGTGCCAGCAGCCTCCCCCCCCCTGAAGCTTTCTTT. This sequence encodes CASSLPPPEAFF.

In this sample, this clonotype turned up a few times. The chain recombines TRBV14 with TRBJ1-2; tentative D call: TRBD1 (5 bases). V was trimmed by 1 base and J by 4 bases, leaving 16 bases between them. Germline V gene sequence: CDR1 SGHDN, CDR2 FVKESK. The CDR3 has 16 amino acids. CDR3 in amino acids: CASSQVVGGTAYGYTF. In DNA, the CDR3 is TGTGCCAGCAGCCAAGTTGTCGGCGGGACCGCCTATGGCTACACCTTC.

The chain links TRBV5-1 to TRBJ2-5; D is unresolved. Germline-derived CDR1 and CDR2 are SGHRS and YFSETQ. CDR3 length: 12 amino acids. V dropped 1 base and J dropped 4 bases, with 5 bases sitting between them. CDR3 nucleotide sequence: TGCGCCAGCAGCTTGAATCCAGAGACCCAGTACTTC. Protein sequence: CASSLNPETQYF.

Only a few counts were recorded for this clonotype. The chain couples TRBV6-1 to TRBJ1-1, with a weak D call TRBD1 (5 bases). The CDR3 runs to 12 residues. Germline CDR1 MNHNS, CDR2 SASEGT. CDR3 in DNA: TGTACCACCGAACTCAGGGCCACTGAAGCTTTCTTT. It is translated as CTTELRATEAFF.

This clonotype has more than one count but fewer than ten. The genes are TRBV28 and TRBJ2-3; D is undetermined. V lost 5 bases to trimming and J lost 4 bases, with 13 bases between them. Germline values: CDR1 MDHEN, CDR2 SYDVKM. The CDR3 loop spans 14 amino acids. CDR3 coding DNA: TGTGCCAGCAGTCCCTTTTATGTTGCAGATACGCAGTATTTT. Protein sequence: CASSPFYVADTQYF.

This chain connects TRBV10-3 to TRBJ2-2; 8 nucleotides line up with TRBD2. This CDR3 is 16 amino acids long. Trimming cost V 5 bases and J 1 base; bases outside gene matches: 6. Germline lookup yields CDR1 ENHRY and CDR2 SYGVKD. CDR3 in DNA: TGTGCCATCAGTTCCATTAGCGGGGTGAACACCGGGGAGCTGTTTTTT. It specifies CAISSISGVNTGELFF.

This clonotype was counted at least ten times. DNA for the CDR3: TGTGCCAGCATGGAGGTTGAGGAGCTGTTTTTT. Residues: CASMEVEELFF. This chain connects TRBV2 to TRBJ2-2; possibly TRBD2 for D (5 bases). CDR3 length equals 11 residues. CDR1 and CDR2 from the germline V gene are SNHLY and FYNNEI. The ends were cut back, 7 bases at V and 10 bases at J, with 10 bases in the middle.

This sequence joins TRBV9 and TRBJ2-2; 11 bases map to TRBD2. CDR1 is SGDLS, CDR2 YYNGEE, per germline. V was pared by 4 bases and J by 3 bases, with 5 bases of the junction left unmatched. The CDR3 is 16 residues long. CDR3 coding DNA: TGTGCCAGCAGCAAACTAGCGGGAGTTTACACCGGGGAGCTGTTTTTT. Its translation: CASSKLAGVYTGELFF.

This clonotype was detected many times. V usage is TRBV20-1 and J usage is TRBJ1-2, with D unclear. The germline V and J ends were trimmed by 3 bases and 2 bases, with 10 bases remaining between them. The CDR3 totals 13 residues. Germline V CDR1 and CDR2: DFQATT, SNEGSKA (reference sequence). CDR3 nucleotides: TGCAGTGCTAGGACGACCGGGAACTATGGCTACACCTTC. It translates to CSARTTGNYGYTF.

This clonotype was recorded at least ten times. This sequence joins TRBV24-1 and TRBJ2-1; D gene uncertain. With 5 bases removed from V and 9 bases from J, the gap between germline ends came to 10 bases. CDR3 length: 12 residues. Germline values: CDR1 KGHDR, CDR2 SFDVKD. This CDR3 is CATSVSWAEQFF. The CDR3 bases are TGTGCCACCAGTGTAAGCTGGGCTGAGCAGTTCTTC.

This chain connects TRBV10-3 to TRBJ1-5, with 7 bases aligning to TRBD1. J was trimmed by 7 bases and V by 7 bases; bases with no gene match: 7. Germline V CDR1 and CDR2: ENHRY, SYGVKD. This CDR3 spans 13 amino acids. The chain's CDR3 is CAIKGTENQPQHF. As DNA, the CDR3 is TGTGCCATCAAAGGGACAGAAAACCAGCCCCAGCATTTT.

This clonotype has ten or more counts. CDR3 sequence: CASSPGLAGSEQYF. The CDR3 nucleotides read TGTGCCAGCAGCCCGGGACTAGCGGGGAGCGAGCAGTACTTC. The V and J genes are TRBV12-3 or TRBV12-4 and TRBJ2-7; 13 bases are shared with TRBD2. The length of the CDR3 is 14 residues. Germline trimming cut 6 bases from V and 6 bases from J; bases unmatched to any gene: 5.

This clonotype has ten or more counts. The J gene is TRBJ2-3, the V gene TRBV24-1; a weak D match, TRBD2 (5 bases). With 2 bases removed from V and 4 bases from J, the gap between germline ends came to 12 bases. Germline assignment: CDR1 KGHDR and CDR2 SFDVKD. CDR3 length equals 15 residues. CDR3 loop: CATSDYRGRADTQYF. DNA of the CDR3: TGTGCCACCAGTGATTATCGAGGGCGGGCAGATACGCAGTATTTT.

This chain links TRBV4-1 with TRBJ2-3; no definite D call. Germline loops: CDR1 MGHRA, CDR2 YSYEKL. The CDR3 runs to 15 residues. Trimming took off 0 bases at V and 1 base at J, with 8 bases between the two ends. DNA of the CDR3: TGCGCCAGCAGCCAAGACTCTCTAGGCACAGATACGCAGTATTTT. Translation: CASSQDSLGTDTQYF.

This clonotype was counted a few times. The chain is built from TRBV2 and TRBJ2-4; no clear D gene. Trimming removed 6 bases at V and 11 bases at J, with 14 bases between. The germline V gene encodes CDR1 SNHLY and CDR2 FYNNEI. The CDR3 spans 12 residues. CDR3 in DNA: TGTGCCAGCAGCGGAGCTGAGGCGTTTCAGTACTTC. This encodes CASSGAEAFQYF.

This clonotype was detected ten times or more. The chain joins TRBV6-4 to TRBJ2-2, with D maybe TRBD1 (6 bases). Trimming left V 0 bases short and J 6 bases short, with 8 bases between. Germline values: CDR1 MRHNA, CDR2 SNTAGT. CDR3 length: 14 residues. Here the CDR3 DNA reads TGTGCCAGCAGTGACTCGGACAGCTCCGGGGAGCTGTTTTTT. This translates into CASSDSDSSGELFF.

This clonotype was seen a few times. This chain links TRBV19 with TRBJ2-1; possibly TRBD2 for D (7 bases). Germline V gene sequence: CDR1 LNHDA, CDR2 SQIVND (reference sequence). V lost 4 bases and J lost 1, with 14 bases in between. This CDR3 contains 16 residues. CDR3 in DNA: TGTGCCAGTAGTAAGTCGGGGAGGGGGTCCTACAATGAGCAGTTCTTC. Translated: CASSKSGRGSYNEQFF.

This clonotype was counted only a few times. The CDR3 nucleotides are TGCGCCAGCAGTGACTCAGGGGGCCGCTCCTACAATGAGCAGTTCTTC. It yields the protein CASSDSGGRSYNEQFF. The rearrangement uses TRBV10-1 and TRBJ2-1, with 8 bases that match TRBD1. The V segment lost 3 bases and the J segment 0 bases; nucleotides outside the gene matches: 4. The length of the CDR3 is 16 residues. Germline-derived CDR1 and CDR2 are WNHNN and SYGVQD (reference sequence).

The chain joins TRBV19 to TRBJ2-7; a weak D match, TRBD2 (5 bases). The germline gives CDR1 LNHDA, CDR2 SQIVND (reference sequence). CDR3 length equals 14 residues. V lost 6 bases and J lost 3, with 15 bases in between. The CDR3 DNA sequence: TGTGCCAGTAGAGGAAAACATAGCGTCTACGAGCAGTACTTC. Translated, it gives CASRGKHSVYEQYF.

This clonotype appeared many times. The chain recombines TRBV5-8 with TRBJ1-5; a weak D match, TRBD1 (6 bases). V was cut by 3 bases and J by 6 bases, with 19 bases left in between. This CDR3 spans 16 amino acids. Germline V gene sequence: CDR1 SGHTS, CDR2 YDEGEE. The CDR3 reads CASSSRPGGGGQPQHF. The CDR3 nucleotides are TGTGCCAGCAGCTCCCGACCTGGAGGAGGGGGTCAGCCCCAGCATTTT.